Each of the 22 T cell receptor beta chains below was sequenced from the same sample in a study of radiation and T cells in renal cell carcinoma. Profiled with immunoSEQ multiplex PCR; TCRdb holds only in-frame clones, not every one. The sample shows some 100,000 clones, about four fifths of them seen only once. Time point given: baseline pretreatment blood. The treatment denotes: 15 Gy SBRT to primary tumor, nephrectomy 4 weeks later. This sample comprised blood, obtained from a patient whose treatment included radiotherapy and nephrectomy. These receptors came from a man aged 55 to 70 with renal cell carcinoma.

The chain recombines TRBV7-2 with TRBJ1-4; D uncertain. Germline V CDR1 and CDR2: SGHTA, FQGNSA. The CDR3 contains 13 residues. The V gene lost 1 base and the J gene lost 8 bases, with 8 bases spanning the gap. CDR3 nucleotide sequence: TGTGCCAGCAGCTTAGTCGGTACCGAAAAACTGTTTTTT. Protein: CASSLVGTEKLFF.

The V gene is TRBV7-3, the J gene TRBJ2-2; tentative D call: TRBD2 (6 bases). Germline-derived CDR1 and CDR2 are SGHTA and FQGTGA. The V and J ends lost 5 bases and 4 bases respectively, with 17 bases between them. This CDR3 comprises 16 residues. The CDR3 bases are TGTGCCAGCAGCCCCCGGGGTAGCGGTGTCACCGGGGAGCTGTTTTTT. It yields the protein CASSPRGSGVTGELFF.

The V and J genes are TRBV11-2 and TRBJ2-7; no reliable D call. CDR3 length equals 13 residues. In germline, CDR1 is SGHAT, CDR2 FQNNGV. Trimming shortened V by 3 bases and J by 3 bases, and 9 bases separated the two germline ends. The CDR3 DNA reads TGTGCCAGCAGCTTGGTGGGCAACTACGAGCAGTACTTC. This translates into CASSLVGNYEQYF.

The V call is TRBV7-2, the J call TRBJ2-1; D may be TRBD2 (6 bases). V lost 1 base, J lost 5 bases, and 12 bases lay in between. From germline, CDR1 is SGHTA and CDR2 FQGNSA. The CDR3 length is 15 residues. The CDR3 protein is CASSLDPGLNNEQFF. The DNA for the CDR3 is TGTGCCAGCAGCTTAGATCCGGGACTCAACAATGAGCAGTTCTTC.

The gene calls are TRBV5-1 and TRBJ2-5; D gene uncertain. CDR3 length equals 14 residues. Germline loops: CDR1 SGHRS, CDR2 YFSETQ. Deletions cut 3 bases from V and 1 base from J, with 10 bases between. The CDR3 DNA is TGCGCCAGCAGCTATACGGGCGGCCAAGAGACCCAGTACTTC. This translates into CASSYTGGQETQYF. The whole variable domain, filled in from reference TRBV5-1 and TRBJ2-5, reads KAGVTQTPRYLIKTRGQQVTLSCSPISGHRSVSWYQQTPGQGLQFLFEYFSETQRNKGNFPGRFSGRQFSNSRSEMNVSTLELGDSALYLCASSYTGGQETQYFGPGTRLLVL.

This chain joins TRBV6-4 and TRBJ2-2, with 8 bases identical to TRBD1. Germline CDR1 reads MRHNA; CDR2 reads SNTAGT. CDR3 length: 14 amino acids. After removal of 6 bases from V and 7 bases from J, the junction contained 7 bases not matched to a gene. The chain's CDR3 is CASRAGQANGELFF. DNA of the CDR3: TGTGCCAGCAGGGCGGGACAGGCAAACGGGGAGCTGTTTTTT.

The chain links TRBV9 to TRBJ2-5; D uncertain. This CDR3 spans 13 amino acids. Germline CDR1 reads SGDLS; CDR2 reads YYNGEE. V lost 0 bases, J lost 7 bases, and 10 bases lay in between. CDR3 region: CASSVDGPGTQYF. For the CDR3, the DNA is TGTGCCAGCAGCGTAGATGGACCGGGGACCCAGTACTTC.

The rearrangement uses TRBV11-3 and TRBJ2-1; a weak D match, TRBD1 (5 bases). CDR1 SGHNT and CDR2 YENEEA come from the germline V gene. The CDR3 contains 12 residues. With 5 bases removed from V and 9 bases from J, the gap between germline ends came to 11 bases. This chain's CDR3 is CASSAQGGEQFF. CDR3 in DNA: TGTGCCAGCAGCGCGCAGGGCGGTGAGCAGTTCTTC.

The genes are TRBV11-1 and TRBJ2-7; TRBD1 might be the D (5 bases). Germline assignment: CDR1 SGHAT and CDR2 FQDESV (reference sequence). The CDR3 is 15 residues long. With 4 bases removed from V and 3 bases from J, the gap between germline ends came to 16 bases. The DNA for the CDR3 is TGTGCCAGCAGCTCGACGGACAAGTCCATCTACGAGCAGTACTTC. It codes for CASSSTDKSIYEQYF.

Only one count was recorded for this clone. The CDR3 spells CASSLGGGSDEQYF. In DNA form, the CDR3 reads TGCGCCAGCAGCTTGGGAGGGGGGTCAGACGAGCAGTACTTC. The chain recombines TRBV5-1 with TRBJ2-7, with D possibly being TRBD1 or TRBD2 (6 bases each). This CDR3 spans 14 amino acids. Per germline, CDR1 SGHRS and CDR2 YFSETQ. V lost 0 bases to trimming and J lost 5 bases, with 12 bases between them.

This chain links TRBV7-2 with TRBJ2-2, with TRBD2 as a possible D gene (6 bases). This CDR3 spans 15 amino acids. Deletions cut 3 bases from V and 1 base from J, with 9 bases between. From germline, CDR1 is SGHTA and CDR2 FQGNSA. The CDR3 is CASSFPGVNTGELFF. The CDR3 DNA is TGTGCCAGCAGCTTTCCGGGGGTGAACACCGGGGAGCTGTTTTTT.

The chain couples TRBV7-9 to TRBJ2-7; maybe TRBD2 (5 bases). Trimming pared 3 bases from V and 0 bases from J, leaving 18 bases between. The CDR3 loop spans 17 amino acids. Germline V gene lookup returns CDR1 SEHNR and CDR2 FQNEAQ (reference sequence). In DNA form, the CDR3 reads TGTGCCAGCAGCTTTCGGGAAGCTACCTCGCCCTCCTACGAGCAGTACTTC. Protein sequence: CASSFREATSPSYEQYF. The entire variable domain, with the rest obtained from reference TRBV7-9 and TRBJ2-7, is as follows: DTGVSQNPRHKITKRGQNVTFRCDPISEHNRLYWYRQTLGQGPEFLTYFQNEAQLEKSRLLSDRFSAERPKGSFSTLEIQRTEQGDSAMYLCASSFREATSPSYEQYFGPGTRLTVT.

The chain joins TRBV7-2 to TRBJ2-7; D not resolved. The CDR3 consists of 14 residues. Trimming removed 1 base at V and 4 bases at J, with 11 bases between. Germline V gene sequence: CDR1 SGHTA, CDR2 FQGNSA. CDR3 amino acids: CASSLGFGSYEQYF. The DNA of the CDR3 is TGTGCCAGCAGCTTAGGTTTCGGGTCTTACGAGCAGTACTTC.

Turning to this clone: A much larger clone differs by one base, so this may be a read error. The chain couples TRBV6-1 to TRBJ2-1; 12 bases fit TRBD2. The CDR3 extends over 15 amino acids. CDR1 and CDR2 (germline): MNHNS, SASEGT. V lost 2 bases, J lost 4 bases, and 0 bases stayed unmatched. CDR3 DNA: TGTGCCAGCAGTGAACTAGCGGGAGGGTACAATGAGCAGTTCTTC. It encodes CASSELAGGYNEQFF.

The genes are TRBV7-6 and TRBJ2-7; no firm D call. Germline lookup yields CDR1 SGHVS and CDR2 FNYEAQ. The CDR3 is 13 residues long. Trimming shortened V by 3 bases and J by 4 bases, and 10 bases separated the two germline ends. CDR3 sequence (DNA): TGTGCCAGCAGCTTTGGATCTAGGTACGAGCAGTACTTC. Translating gives CASSFGSRYEQYF.

This chain connects TRBV9 to TRBJ2-1; 10 bases match TRBD1. The CDR3 contains 15 residues. V dropped 3 bases and J dropped 4; count of bases not matched to a gene: 4. Germline V gene sequence: CDR1 SGDLS, CDR2 YYNGEE. In DNA form, the CDR3 reads TGTGCCAGCAGCGACCGACAGGGGGCTTACAATGAGCAGTTCTTC. This codes for CASSDRQGAYNEQFF.

The chain uses TRBV19 and TRBJ1-1; no definite D call. The CDR3 extends over 12 amino acids. Germline-derived CDR1 and CDR2 are LNHDA and SQIVND (reference sequence). Trimming pared 5 bases from V and 11 bases from J, leaving 15 bases between. The CDR3 bases are TGTGCCAGTAGTGAGGACGAGGTGAGGGCTTTCTTT. Translating it yields CASSEDEVRAFF.

This rearrangement joins TRBV11-2 to TRBJ2-7; D is uncertain. CDR1 SGHAT and CDR2 FQNNGV come from the germline V gene. The CDR3 is made up of 14 amino acids. Trimming removed 6 bases from V and 0 bases from J, with 12 bases in between. The CDR3 region is CASSSLGSSYEQYF. The CDR3 DNA follows: TGTGCCAGCAGTTCCCTCGGGTCCTCCTACGAGCAGTACTTC.

CDR3 amino acids: CASSLAPSGSPGELFF. The CDR3 DNA is TGCGCCAGCAGCTTGGCCCCTAGCGGGAGCCCCGGGGAGCTGTTTTTT. J is TRBJ2-2 and V is TRBV5-1; 10 bases align to TRBD2. The germline CDR1 and CDR2 sequences are SGHRS and YFSETQ. V trimming: 0 bases; J trimming: 6 bases; junction bases outside the gene matches: 5. The CDR3 is 16 residues long.

The chain combines TRBV5-1 with TRBJ2-5, with TRBD2 identical over 7 bases. CDR1 and CDR2 from the germline V gene are SGHRS and YFSETQ. V lost 4 bases, J lost 1 base, and 4 bases stayed unmatched. CDR3 length: 14 amino acids. In nucleotides, the CDR3 is TGCGCCAGCAGCCGCGGGAGTTCCCAAGAGACCCAGTACTTC. It translates to CASSRGSSQETQYF.

This clone was picked up a small number of times. The chain recombines TRBV28 with TRBJ1-3, with D possibly being TRBD1 (6 bases). CDR1 and CDR2 (germline): MDHEN, SYDVKM. This CDR3 contains 18 residues. The V gene lost 3 bases and the J gene lost 0 bases, with 18 bases spanning the gap. The CDR3: CASSFNFNRVISGNTIYF. The CDR3 DNA sequence: TGTGCCAGCAGTTTTAACTTTAACAGGGTGATCTCTGGAAACACCATATATTTT.

V gene TRBV7-2 combines with J gene TRBJ2-7; D is ambiguous. Germline CDR1 SGHTA, CDR2 FQGNSA. V lost 0 bases to trimming and J lost 3 bases, with 12 bases between them. The CDR3 consists of 15 residues. Here the CDR3 DNA reads TGTGCCAGCAGCTTAGCTGGGCCAGCCCTCTACGAGCAGTACTTC. This sequence encodes CASSLAGPALYEQYF.